This is a list of T cell receptor beta chains from one sample in a study of T cells in Graves' hyperthyroidism and ophthalmopathy. TCRdb re-called the multiplex PCR reads with MiXCR, one entry per CDR3 protein. The profile shows more than 300,000 distinct CDR3 sequences, less than 20% of them singletons. Sequencing was done on a sample of blood. All receptors derive from a man younger than 35 with Graves' ophthalmopathy. CDR3s include the opening cysteine and the closing phenylalanine or tryptophan. A D gene is named only where the DNA matches it firmly. Clone sizes are given selectively: once, few, many, or a class where the clone is expanded.

CDR3 | DNA | size | V | D | J
CASSLWLSANEAFF | TGTGCCAGCAGCCTATGGCTAAGCGCCAATGAAGCTTTCTTT | many | TRBV7-9 | . | TRBJ1-1
CSAREALADYYEQYF | TGCAGTGCTAGAGAGGCCCTAGCGGACTACTACGAGCAGTACTTC | many | TRBV20-1 | TRBD2 | TRBJ2-7
CASSYPGKNNEQFF | TGTGCCAGCAGTTACCCAGGAAAAAACAATGAGCAGTTCTTC | . | TRBV6-9 | . | TRBJ2-1
CARGQDEQYF | TGTGCCAGGGGACAAGACGAGCAGTACTTC | . | TRBV2 | . | TRBJ2-7
CASSSWASYEQYF | TGTGCCAGCAGTTCGTGGGCCTCCTACGAGCAGTACTTC | . | TRBV28 | . | TRBJ2-7
CASSEGGYEQYF | TGTGCCAGCAGTGAGGGGGGCTACGAGCAGTACTTC | many | TRBV2 | . | TRBJ2-7
CASSLDSGLNSPLHF | TGTGCCAGCAGCTTAGATTCAGGACTTAATTCACCCCTCCACTTT | few | TRBV11-2 | . | TRBJ1-6
CASSQAQGAYEQYF | TGCGCCAGCAGCCAAGCACAGGGGGCTTACGAGCAGTACTTC | few | TRBV4-3 | TRBD1 | TRBJ2-7
CASQGGYGYTF | TGTGCCAGTCAAGGGGGCTATGGCTACACCTTC | many | TRBV19 | . | TRBJ1-2
CSGGQGTGETQYF | TGCAGCGGGGGACAGGGGACGGGAGAGACCCAGTACTTC | many | TRBV29-1 | TRBD1 | TRBJ2-5